This record looks at one TCR beta chain sequence and its context. Its matching antigen is unknown. One end of the junction is discordant with germline, which a read error may explain. For CDR3 and TCR beta VDJ profiling, genomic DNA was the template used. TCRdb re-called the reads through MiXCR, storing one row per CDR3 protein. The table has about 210,000 distinct CDR3 sequences, approximately 60% seen once; the top ten hold 25% to 30%. These data are taken from a study of CD8+CD57+ T cells in acquired aplastic anemia. Study context: Each DNA sample taken from sorted CD4+ and CD8+ cells came to 3 to 4 ug on average. Overall study findings and caveats: Roughly 30 was the count of CD8+ CDR3 sequences that patients shared with controls.

Per germline, CDR1 SGHVS and CDR2 FQNEAQ. There are 14 residues in the CDR3. This TCR was recovered from a human donor in good health. The sample taken for sequencing was sorted CD4+, CD8+, or CD8+CD57+ T cells (not recorded which) from PBMCs. V and J are TRBV7-8 and TRBJ1-2; tentative D call: TRBD1 (6 bases). As DNA, the CDR3 is TGTGCCAGCAGCCGAGAGGGGGGGGCAGGTGGCTACACATTC. It specifies CASSREGGAGGYTF.